This T cell receptor beta chain was sequenced for a study of T cells in Graves' hyperthyroidism and ophthalmopathy. This clonotype has a count of ten or more. The source material, RNA transcripts, was used to amplify TCR beta CDR3 regions. HTBI primers drove first-round RT-PCR of the TCR CDR3. TCRdb called the multiplex PCR reads again in MiXCR, with one record for every CDR3 protein. The sample lists over 400,000 distinct CDR3 sequences, roughly 14% seen once, with around 14% in the top ten. CDR3 length: 15 residues. The V gene end was trimmed by 1 base and the J gene end by 6 bases; junction bases not matched to a gene: 5. Per germline, CDR1 DFQATT and CDR2 SNEGSKA (reference sequence).

The TCR comes from a man aged 18-30 years with Graves' ophthalmopathy. The sequenced material came from blood. The rearrangement links TRBV20-1 to TRBJ1-5; TRBD1 aligns across 11 bases. CDR3 loop: CSARAGGTGGQPQHF. The CDR3 DNA sequence: TGCAGTGCTAGAGCGGGTGGGACAGGGGGTCAGCCCCAGCATTTT.